This TCR beta chain is drawn from a study of Ad26.COV2.S vaccination and SARS-CoV-2 variants. Turning to the study itself: Recipients of Ad26.COV2.S got it intramuscularly, once or twice 56 days apart. General observations from the study: Spike-specific TCR breadth in vaccine recipients exceeded that seen in placebo recipients.

This table comes from immunoSEQ multiplex PCR, and its TCRdb copy is limited to in-frame clones, with some not included. Here the sample spans 430,000 or so clones, 85% to 90% being singletons. Stated treatment: roughly 19 received Ad26.COV2.S at low or high dose, single or two shots; roughly five received placebo; per-sample allocation not given. Day 63 following the first vaccine or placebo injection was when the samples were taken. Only one count was recorded for this clone. Antigen: not known. Germline V gives CDR1 SGHRS, CDR2 YFSETQ. V lost 3 bases and J 5 bases, leaving 14 bases between the germline ends. This CDR3 region has 14 residues.

The sample was peripheral blood, taken in a trial of Ad26.COV2.S vaccine versus placebo. The TCR was taken from a person aged 18-60 years who received the Ad26.COV2.S COVID-19 vaccine or a placebo. The gene calls are TRBV5-1 and TRBJ1-1, with D possibly TRBD1 on 6 matching bases. The CDR3 sequence: CASSSTGMGTEAFF. The CDR3 DNA reads as TGCGCCAGCAGCTCAACAGGGATGGGAACTGAAGCTTTCTTT.